This T cell receptor beta chain appears in the sequencing data of a study of T cell repertoires in cytomegalovirus infection. Study at large: Recently identified HLA-C-restricted CMV epitopes were used, and well-studied HLA-B-restricted CMV epitopes were used as well. Study-wide findings and caveats: What dominated the ex vivo response were HLA-C-restricted CMV-specific TCR beta clonotypes.

The V segment lost 8 bases and the J segment 0 bases; nucleotides outside the gene matches: 5. CDR1 is SNHLY, CDR2 FYNNEI, per germline. The CDR3 extends over 15 amino acids. In regard to this clonotype: The antigen remains unidentified.

TCRdb re-analysed the reads in MiXCR, keeping a single row per CDR3 protein. Among approximately 470,000 distinct CDR3 sequences listed, under 45% were seen once. Sequencing was performed on cultured PBMCs, taken from culture after CMV antigen stimulation. The V call is TRBV2, the J call TRBJ2-2; 8 bases fit TRBD2. This clonotype originated in a human donor in good health (CMV status not recorded). Some clones in this sample may be carry-over from other donors' samples. The CDR3 spells CASREGGANTGELFF. The CDR3 nucleotides are TGTGCCAGCCGGGAGGGGGGTGCGAACACCGGGGAGCTGTTTTTT.